What follows is one T cell receptor (beta chain) and its context. No antigen is known for it. This sample is part of a study of cytomegalovirus exposure and HLA in healthy donors. Study-level results: A later analysis appeared to link common viral pathogens to several of the most significant clusters.

In the PCR, 60 Vbeta and 13 Jbeta primers were used. Some clones are missing from TCRdb's copy, which holds only in-frame ones; the method was immunoSEQ multiplex PCR. This table has almost 85,000 clones, around 78% appearing once. The TCR comes from a male donor in good health and CMV-seropositive. The sample consisted of PBMCs.

CDR3 DNA sequence: TGCGCCAGCAGCCAAATCCCTACAGGGGGCGCCTACGAGCAGTACTTC. Its protein product is CASSQIPTGGAYEQYF. V is TRBV4-1 and J is TRBJ2-7, with 9 bases that match TRBD1. The CDR3 consists of 16 residues. With 2 bases clipped from V and 2 bases from J, the junction kept 7 bases outside the gene matches. CDR1 is MGHRA and CDR2 is YSYEKL in the germline V gene.